Reported below is one T cell receptor (beta chain). What it recognizes is unknown. These data originate in a study of chemoradiotherapy in HPV16-positive cancers. This table comes from immunoSEQ multiplex PCR, and its TCRdb copy is limited to in-frame clones, with some not included. The table records fewer than 40,000 clones, 92% of them present only once. Germline lookup yields CDR1 MNHEY and CDR2 SMNVEV (reference sequence). This CDR3 has 16 residues. V lost 5 bases, J lost 5 bases, and 22 bases lay in between. Study-level results: Only a couple of HPV16-positive patients supplied the functional HPV-specificity definition. Candidate HPV-specific clones and E7-related TCR motifs grew in tumor during treatment. For HPV16-positive patients, expanding HPV-responsive T cells associated with longer recurrence-free survival.

The rearrangement uses TRBV27 and TRBJ2-7, with D unclear. The specimen comprised blood, sampled from a patient who underwent chemoradiotherapy. This TCR was recovered from a human donor with HPV-associated anogenital cancer. The DNA of the CDR3 is TGTGCCAGCAGTACGCCTCACGGGTACTTGGACCACGAGCAGTACTTC. This sequence encodes CASSTPHGYLDHEQYF.